A selection of T cell receptor beta chains follows, all from one sample in a study of blood T cell repertoires in COVID-19. Profiling relied on immunoSEQ multiplex PCR, and the TCRdb table lists in-frame clones only, not all of them. The data show hundreds of thousands of clones, approximately 88% seen once. The specimen was peripheral blood. Every receptor here comes from a woman aged 25 to 39 with COVID-19, enrolled during active disease. Each CDR3 is given with its conserved first and last residue. The order of the fields is D gene, V gene, clone size, J gene, CDR3 protein, CDR3 DNA. A D gene is named only where the DNA matches it firmly. The size of a clone is reported for some rows only, either as once, few or many, or as a class for expanded clones.

-	TRBV11-3	-	TRBJ2-4	CASSPRGRSAKNIQYF	TGTGCCAGCAGCCCCCGAGGGCGGTCAGCCAAAAACATTCAGTACTTC
TRBD1	TRBV6-5	-	TRBJ1-1	CASKRETTGGTAFF	TGTGCCAGCAAACGTGAAACCACAGGGGGCACAGCTTTCTTT
-	TRBV6-2/TRBV6-3	few	TRBJ1-1	CASSYTRVRTPVTEAFF	TGTGCCAGCAGTTACACCAGGGTCCGGACCCCGGTCACTGAAGCTTTCTTT
TRBD2	TRBV27	-	TRBJ2-3	CASSLGLAGKHRMADTQYF	TGTGCCAGCAGCCTCGGACTAGCGGGAAAGCACAGGATGGCAGATACGCAGTATTTT
-	TRBV11-2	-	TRBJ2-1	CASSFTGDNEQFF	TGTGCCAGCAGCTTCACGGGGGACAATGAGCAGTTCTTC
TRBD1	TRBV5-1	-	TRBJ2-1	CASSHGDRGTYNEQFF	TGCGCCAGCAGCCATGGGGACAGGGGGACCTACAATGAGCAGTTCTTC
-	TRBV7-9	few	TRBJ2-7	CASSLLTSAGEQYF	TGTGCCAGCAGCTTACTAACTTCAGCGGGCGAGCAGTACTTC
-	TRBV29-1	-	TRBJ1-1	CSGGSARDTEAFF	TGCAGCGGTGGATCTGCCCGGGACACTGAAGCTTTCTTT
-	TRBV7-6	-	TRBJ1-3	CASSLHTGQTGNTIYF	TGTGCCAGCAGCTTACATACAGGGCAAACTGGAAACACCATATATTTT
TRBD2	TRBV6-6	few	TRBJ2-1	CASSYKGLAGYNEQFF	TGTGCCAGCAGTTACAAGGGACTAGCGGGCTACAATGAGCAGTTCTTC
TRBD1	TRBV6-5	once	TRBJ1-2	CASSYPRGTGYGYTF	TGTGCCAGCAGTTACCCGCGAGGGACAGGTTATGGCTACACCTTC
TRBD1	TRBV10-1	-	TRBJ2-7	CASTGTVTIYEQYF	TGCGCCAGCACCGGGACAGTAACTATCTACGAGCAGTACTTC
TRBD1	TRBV19	-	TRBJ2-3	CASSGRDRGWTDTQYF	TGTGCCAGTAGTGGACGAGACAGGGGATGGACAGATACGCAGTATTTT
-	TRBV5-6	-	TRBJ1-3	CASSKQVSGNTIYF	TGTGCCAGCAGCAAACAGGTCTCTGGAAACACCATATATTTT
-	TRBV5-1	once	TRBJ2-2	CASSVEGDFRTGELFF	TGCGCCAGCAGCGTGGAAGGGGACTTTAGGACCGGGGAGCTGTTTTTT
TRBD1	TRBV7-2	-	TRBJ1-5	CASGGQGTRQHF	TGTGCCAGTGGGGGACAGGGGACCCGGCAGCATTTT
TRBD1	TRBV27	-	TRBJ1-6	CASSLWDRGVNSPLHF	TGTGCCAGCAGCCTATGGGACAGGGGGGTAAATTCACCCCTCCACTTT
TRBD2	TRBV10-2	-	TRBJ2-2	CASARRGGRTGELFF	TGCGCCAGCGCTAGACGGGGGGGCCGTACCGGGGAGCTGTTTTTT
TRBD2	TRBV11-2	-	TRBJ2-1	CASSLDPASGGNEQFF	TGTGCCAGCAGCTTAGATCCGGCTAGCGGAGGAAATGAGCAGTTCTTC
TRBD2	TRBV24-1	-	TRBJ2-1	CATSDLRTSGRAGIYEQFF	TGTGCCACCAGTGATTTGAGGACTAGCGGGAGGGCCGGTATCTATGAGCAGTTCTTC
-	TRBV6-2/TRBV6-3	-	TRBJ1-5	CASSHGWGRRPQHF	TGTGCCAGCAGTCACGGTTGGGGCCGCAGGCCCCAGCATTTT
TRBD2	TRBV6-5	-	TRBJ2-2	CASSYRREQAGELFF	TGTGCCAGCAGTTATCGGCGGGAGCAGGCCGGGGAGCTGTTTTTT
-	TRBV5-3	-	TRBJ1-3	CARSLCRVISGNTIYF	TGTGCCAGAAGCCTATGCAGGGTAATATCTGGAAACACCATATATTTT
-	TRBV9	-	TRBJ2-4	CASSVSGGWDIQYF	TGTGCCAGCAGCGTATCCGGGGGTTGGGACATTCAGTACTTC
-	TRBV19	-	TRBJ1-1	CASSIGPGVAEAFF	TGTGCCAGTAGTATAGGTCCGGGGGTGGCTGAAGCTTTCTTT
-	TRBV29-1	once	TRBJ2-2	CSVGRETNTGELFF	TGCAGCGTTGGGAGGGAGACGAACACCGGGGAGCTGTTTTTT
TRBD1	TRBV4-3	-	TRBJ1-6	CASSQGQGAGSPLHF	TGCGCCAGCAGCCAAGGACAGGGGGCAGGTTCACCCCTCCACTTT
TRBD2	TRBV4-3	-	TRBJ2-3	CASSQEGLAGDTQYF	TGCGCCAGCAGCCAGGAGGGACTAGCGGGAGATACGCAGTATTTT
TRBD1	TRBV5-1	-	TRBJ1-1	CASSSATGTAEVFF	TGCGCCAGCAGCTCTGCTACCGGGACAGCGGAAGTTTTCTTT
TRBD2	TRBV5-6	-	TRBJ2-7	CASSFTSGGMSSYEQYF	TGTGCCAGCAGCTTCACTAGCGGGGGTATGAGCTCCTACGAGCAGTACTTC
TRBD2	TRBV14	-	TRBJ2-3	CASSPGSGSADTQYF	TGTGCCAGCAGCCCCGGTAGCGGGAGCGCAGATACGCAGTATTTT